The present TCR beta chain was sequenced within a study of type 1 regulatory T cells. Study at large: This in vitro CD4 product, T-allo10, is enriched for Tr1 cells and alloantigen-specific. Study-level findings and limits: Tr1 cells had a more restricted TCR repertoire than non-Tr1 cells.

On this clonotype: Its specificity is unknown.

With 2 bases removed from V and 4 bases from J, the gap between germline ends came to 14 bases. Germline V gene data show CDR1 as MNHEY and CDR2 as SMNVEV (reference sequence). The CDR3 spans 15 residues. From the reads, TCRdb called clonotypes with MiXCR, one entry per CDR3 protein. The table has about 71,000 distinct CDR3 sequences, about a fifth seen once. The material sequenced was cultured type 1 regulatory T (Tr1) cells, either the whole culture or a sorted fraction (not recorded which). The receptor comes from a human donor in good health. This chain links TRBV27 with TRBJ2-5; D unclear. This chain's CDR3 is CASSLGRAPRETQYF. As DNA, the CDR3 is TGTGCCAGCAGTTTAGGACGAGCCCCGAGAGAGACCCAGTACTTC.